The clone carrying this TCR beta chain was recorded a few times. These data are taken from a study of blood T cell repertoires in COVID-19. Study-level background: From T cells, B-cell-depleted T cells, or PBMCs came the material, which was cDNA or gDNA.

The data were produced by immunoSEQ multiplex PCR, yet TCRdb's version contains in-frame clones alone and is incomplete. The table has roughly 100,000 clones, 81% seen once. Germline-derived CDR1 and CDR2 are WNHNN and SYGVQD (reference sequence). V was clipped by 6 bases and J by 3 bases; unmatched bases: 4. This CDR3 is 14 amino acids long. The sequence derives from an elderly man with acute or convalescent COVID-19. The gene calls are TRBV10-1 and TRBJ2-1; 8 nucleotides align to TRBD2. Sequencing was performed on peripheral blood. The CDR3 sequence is CASSSGTSYNEQFF. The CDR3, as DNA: TGCGCCAGCAGCTCCGGGACTAGCTACAATGAGCAGTTCTTC.